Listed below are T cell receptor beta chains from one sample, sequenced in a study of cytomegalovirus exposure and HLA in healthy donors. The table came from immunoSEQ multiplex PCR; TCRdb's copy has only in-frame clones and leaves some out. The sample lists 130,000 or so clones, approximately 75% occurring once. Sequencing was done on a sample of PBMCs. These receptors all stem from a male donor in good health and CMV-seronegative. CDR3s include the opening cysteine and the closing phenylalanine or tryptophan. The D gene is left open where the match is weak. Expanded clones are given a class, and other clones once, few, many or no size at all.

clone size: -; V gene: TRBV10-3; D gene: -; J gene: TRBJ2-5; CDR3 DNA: TGTGCCATCAGTGAGTCGACGGGGTTAGCGGCACAAGAGACCCAGTACTTC; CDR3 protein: CAISESTGLAAQETQYF
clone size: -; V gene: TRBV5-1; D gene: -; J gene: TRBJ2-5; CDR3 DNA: TGCGCCAGCAGCCCGCCGGGGTCTTGGGAGACCCAGTACTTC; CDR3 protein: CASSPPGSWETQYF
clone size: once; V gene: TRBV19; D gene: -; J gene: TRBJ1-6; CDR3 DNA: TGTGCCAGTAAAATCCGGGATCTATATTCACCCCTCCACTTT; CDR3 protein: CASKIRDLYSPLHF
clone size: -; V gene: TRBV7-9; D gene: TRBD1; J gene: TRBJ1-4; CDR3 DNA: TGTGCCAGCAGCTTAGGGAGGACAGGGGGAGCAACTAATGAAAAACTGTTTTTT; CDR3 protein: CASSLGRTGGATNEKLFF
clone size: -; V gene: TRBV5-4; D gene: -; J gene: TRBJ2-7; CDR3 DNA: TGTGCCAGCACCCGGGATCAGGACGGCTCCTACGAGCAGTACTTC; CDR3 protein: CASTRDQDGSYEQYF
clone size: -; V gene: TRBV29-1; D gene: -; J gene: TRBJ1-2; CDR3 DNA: TGCAGCGTTGAAGGGGGGCCCGATGGCTACACCTTC; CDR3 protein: CSVEGGPDGYTF
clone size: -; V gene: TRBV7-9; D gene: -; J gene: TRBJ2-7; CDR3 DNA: TGTTCCAGCAGCCCACCCGGACACAAAGGCTACGAGCAGTACTTC; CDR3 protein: CSSSPPGHKGYEQYF
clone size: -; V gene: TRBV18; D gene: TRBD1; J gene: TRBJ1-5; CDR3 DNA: TGTGCCAGCACAGCTAGACCAGAGACAGGGAGGTTCAATCAGCCCCAGCATTTT; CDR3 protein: CASTARPETGRFNQPQHF
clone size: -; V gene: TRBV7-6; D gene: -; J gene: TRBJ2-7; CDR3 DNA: TGTGCCAGCAGCTTAGCGACTGGAGCCTACGAGCAGTACTTC; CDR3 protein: CASSLATGAYEQYF
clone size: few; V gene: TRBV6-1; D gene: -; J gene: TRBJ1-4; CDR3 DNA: TGTGCCAGCAGTGAACAGGGTTCGGCTAATGAAAAACTGTTTTTT; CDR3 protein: CASSEQGSANEKLFF
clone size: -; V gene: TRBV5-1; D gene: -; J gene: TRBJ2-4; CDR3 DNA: TGCGCCAGCAGCTTGGTCGGACTACAGGACCAAAACATTCAGTACTTC; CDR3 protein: CASSLVGLQDQNIQYF
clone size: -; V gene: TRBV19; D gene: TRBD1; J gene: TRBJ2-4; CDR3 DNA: TGTGCCAGTCGGGACAGGGGGAAAAACATTCAGTACTTC; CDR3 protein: CASRDRGKNIQYF
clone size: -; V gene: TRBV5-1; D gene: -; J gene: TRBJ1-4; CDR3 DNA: TGCGCCAGCACGGAAATGGGGGGGGCCCATGAAAAACTGTTTTTT; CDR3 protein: CASTEMGGAHEKLFF
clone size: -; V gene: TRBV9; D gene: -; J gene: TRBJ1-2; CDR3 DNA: TGTGCCAGCAGCGTAGTCGACAGGCCTTGGGGAGGCTACACCTTC; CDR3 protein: CASSVVDRPWGGYTF
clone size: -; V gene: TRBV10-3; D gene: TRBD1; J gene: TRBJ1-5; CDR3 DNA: TGTGCCATTTCCTCGGCCGGGACAGGGAAGGCGAGGATGGATCAGCCCCAGCATTTT; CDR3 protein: CAISSAGTGKARMDQPQHF
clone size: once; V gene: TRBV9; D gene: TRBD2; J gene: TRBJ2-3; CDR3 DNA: TGTGCCAGCAGCCGACTAGCGGGGGGGCGCGCAGATACGCAGTATTTT; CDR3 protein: CASSRLAGGRADTQYF
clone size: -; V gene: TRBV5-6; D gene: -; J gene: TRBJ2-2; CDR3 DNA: TGTGCCAGCAGCTTGGCCAGGGTGAACACCGGGGAGCTGTTTTTT; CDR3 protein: CASSLARVNTGELFF
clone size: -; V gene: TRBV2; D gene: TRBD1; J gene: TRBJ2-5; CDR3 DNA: TGTGCCAGCAGTGAACCACCCCACAGGGGCCAAGAGACCCAGTACTTC; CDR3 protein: CASSEPPHRGQETQYF
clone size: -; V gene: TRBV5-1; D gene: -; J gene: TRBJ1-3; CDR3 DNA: TGCGCCAGCAGCTTGGAAGGAGGGGAAAACACCATATATTTT; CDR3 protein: CASSLEGGENTIYF
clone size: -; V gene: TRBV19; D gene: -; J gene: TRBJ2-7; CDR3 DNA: TGTGCCAGTAGTATAGATGGAGGGGTGGACGAGCAGTACTTC; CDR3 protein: CASSIDGGVDEQYF
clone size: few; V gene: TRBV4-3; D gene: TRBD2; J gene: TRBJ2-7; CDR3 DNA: TGCGCCAGCAGCCAGGGCGGGGGGATCTACGAGCAGTACTTC; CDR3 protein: CASSQGGGIYEQYF
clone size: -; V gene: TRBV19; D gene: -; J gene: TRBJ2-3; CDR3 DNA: TGTGCCAGTAGTAAATACGGGGTTTCCACAGATACGCAGTATTTT; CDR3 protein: CASSKYGVSTDTQYF